A single sample is the source of the 27 T cell receptor beta chains below, sequenced in a study of graft-versus-host responses after intestinal transplantation. TCRdb keeps only in-frame clones here, not all; method: immunoSEQ multiplex PCR. The data show more than 50,000 clones, around 91% seen once. Sequencing was performed on PBMCs, taken roughly 120 days after intestinal transplantation. These receptors came from a human patient who received an intestinal transplant, so some T cells may come from the graft donor.

V gene TRBV28 combines with J gene TRBJ2-2; 9 bases map to TRBD2. This CDR3 contains 17 residues. The V and J ends lost 10 bases and 4 bases, in that order; junction bases with no gene match: 16. Per germline, CDR1 MDHEN and CDR2 SYDVKM. The CDR3 loop reads CATGGSGGGRGTGELFF. The CDR3 nucleotides are TGTGCCACCGGGGGTAGCGGGGGCGGACGGGGCACCGGGGAGCTGTTTTTT.

This clone is a singleton in its sample. The V call is TRBV4-1, the J call TRBJ2-4; 12 bases map to TRBD2. The V gene's germline CDR1 is MGHRA and CDR2 YSYEKL. This CDR3 spans 17 amino acids. Trimming removed 1 base from V and 1 base from J; junction bases left unmatched: 2. In DNA, the CDR3 is TGCGCCAGCAGCCAAGGGGGGACTAGCGGGGCCAAAAACATTCAGTACTTC. Translated, it gives CASSQGGTSGAKNIQYF.

CDR3 in amino acids: CASNLPPGRGYGYTF. CDR3 nucleotides: TGTGCCAGCAACCTCCCACCGGGCAGGGGTTATGGCTACACCTTC. V gene TRBV28 combines with J gene TRBJ1-2, with a tentative D call TRBD1 (6 bases). The V gene's germline CDR1 is MDHEN and CDR2 SYDVKM. The CDR3 extends over 15 amino acids. Trimming cost V 7 bases and J 5 bases, with 20 bases left between them.

V and J are TRBV6-5 and TRBJ1-2; D remains ambiguous. Trimming removed 5 bases from V and 1 base from J, with 11 bases in between. Germline loops: CDR1 MNHEY, CDR2 SVGAGI. This CDR3 region has 14 residues. The CDR3 loop is CASSEGPLNYGYTF. The CDR3 DNA follows: TGTGCCAGCAGTGAAGGGCCACTTAACTATGGCTACACCTTC.

This chain links TRBV9 with TRBJ2-1; 9 nucleotides align to TRBD2. The CDR3 loop spans 15 amino acids. Unmatched junction bases numbered 5, after V lost 4 bases and J lost 3 bases. CDR1 and CDR2 (germline): SGDLS, YYNGEE. CDR3 protein: CASSPTSGNYNEQFF. The CDR3 coding sequence is TGTGCCAGCAGCCCGACTAGCGGAAACTACAATGAGCAGTTCTTC.

CDR3 sequence: CASTLSGDTQYF. The CDR3 nucleotides read TGTGCCAGCACCCTTAGCGGAGATACGCAGTATTTT. This sequence joins TRBV5-8 and TRBJ2-3; TRBD2 might be the D (6 bases). Germline CDR1 reads SGHTS; CDR2 reads YDEGEE. The CDR3 has 12 amino acids. The V and J ends lost 6 bases and 5 bases respectively, with 10 bases between them.

The CDR3 sequence is CAISVSLAGGYNEQFF. CDR3 nucleotide sequence: TGTGCCATCAGTGTATCACTAGCGGGGGGCTACAATGAGCAGTTCTTC. J is TRBJ2-1 and V is TRBV10-3; 12 nucleotides match TRBD2. Losses at the gene ends were 4 bases for V and 3 bases for J; bases not matched to a gene: 4. CDR3 length: 16 amino acids. In germline, CDR1 is ENHRY, CDR2 SYGVKD.

This sequence joins TRBV28 and TRBJ1-2; D call uncertain. The germline gives CDR1 MDHEN, CDR2 SYDVKM. The CDR3 length is 9 residues. V dropped 6 bases and J dropped 8 bases, with 4 bases sitting between them. DNA for the CDR3: TGTGCCAGCAGAAGGGGCTACACCTTC. Translation gives CASRRGYTF.

The chain employs TRBV7-6 and TRBJ1-6; no definite D call. The CDR3 is made up of 13 amino acids. Deletions cut 2 bases from V and 10 bases from J, with 9 bases between. Looked up from germline, CDR1 is SGHVS and CDR2 is FNYEAQ. The CDR3 reads CASSLFPRSPLHF. Written as DNA, the CDR3 is TGTGCCAGCAGCTTATTCCCTCGATCACCCCTCCACTTT.

There are a few counts of this clone. This rearrangement joins TRBV6-1 to TRBJ2-6; the D gene is possibly TRBD2 (7 bases). The germline V gene has CDR1 MNHNS and CDR2 SASEGT. The CDR3 spans 17 residues. Trimming removed 2 bases at V and 0 bases at J, with 11 bases between. The CDR3 region is CASSERGASSGANVLTF. In DNA form, the CDR3 reads TGTGCCAGCAGTGAACGGGGGGCCAGCTCTGGGGCCAACGTCCTGACTTTC.

The chain carries TRBV5-1 and TRBJ1-4, with 8 bases matching TRBD1. The germline gives CDR1 SGHRS, CDR2 YFSETQ. The CDR3 extends over 17 amino acids. The V and J ends lost 4 bases and 6 bases, in that order; junction bases with no gene match: 14. CDR3 coding DNA: TGCGCCAGCAGCAAGGGGACAGGCCCCGGGGGTGATGAAAAACTGTTTTTT. This encodes CASSKGTGPGGDEKLFF.

This clone was picked up a small number of times. The rearrangement links TRBV6-1 to TRBJ1-6, with 8 bases aligning to TRBD1. Trimming took 5 bases from V and 9 from J; bases not matched to a gene: 9. This CDR3 comprises 15 residues. Germline V gives CDR1 MNHNS, CDR2 SASEGT. The CDR3 here is CASSPFTGGSSPLHF. The DNA for the CDR3 is TGTGCCAGCAGTCCCTTCACAGGGGGATCTTCACCCCTCCACTTT.

The chain employs TRBV7-2 and TRBJ2-3, with 10 nucleotides matching TRBD2. The trim removed 5 bases at V and 2 bases at J, leaving 7 bases unmatched. The CDR3 sequence is 16 residues long. The germline V gene encodes CDR1 SGHTA and CDR2 FQGNSA. The CDR3 DNA sequence: TGTGCCAGCAGCCCCAGACTAGCGGGCCTCACAGATACGCAGTATTTT. This gives the protein CASSPRLAGLTDTQYF.

V gene TRBV7-8 combines with J gene TRBJ1-2; possibly TRBD1 for D (6 bases). The CDR3 is made up of 15 amino acids. CDR1 is SGHVS, CDR2 FQNEAQ, per germline. Trimming cost V 5 bases and J 0 bases, with 13 bases left between them. DNA of the CDR3: TGTGCCAGCAGCCCACTAGGGGGAGCTAACTATGGCTACACCTTC. This translates into CASSPLGGANYGYTF.

As to this clone: Germline and junction disagree at one end, which may indicate a read error. The chain uses TRBV5-6 and TRBJ2-7; no clear D gene. Looked up from germline, CDR1 is SGHDT and CDR2 is YYEEEE. The CDR3 totals 11 residues. CDR3 sequence (DNA): TGTGCAAGCAGCCACTCCTACGAGCAGTACTTC. Its protein product is CASSHSYEQYF.

The V and J genes are TRBV6-5 and TRBJ1-1; TRBD1 matches at 9 bases. Looked up from germline, CDR1 is MNHEY and CDR2 is SVGAGI. The CDR3 covers 15 residues. The V and J ends lost 2 bases and 5 bases, in that order; junction bases with no gene match: 6. The chain's CDR3 is CASSYGTGWQTEAFF. In nucleotides, the CDR3 is TGTGCCAGCAGTTACGGGACAGGGTGGCAAACTGAAGCTTTCTTT.

This sequence joins TRBV11-1 and TRBJ2-1, with 7 bases identical to TRBD2. Trimming took 5 bases from V and 1 from J; bases not matched to a gene: 8. Germline assignment: CDR1 SGHAT and CDR2 FQDESV (reference sequence). This CDR3 has 16 residues. DNA for the CDR3: TGTGCCAGCAGCCGGTGGGACGGGAGGTCCTACAATGAGCAGTTCTTC. The encoded protein is CASSRWDGRSYNEQFF.

The V and J genes are TRBV15 and TRBJ2-3; 16 nucleotides match TRBD2. V lost 4 bases and J lost 4; bases outside the gene matches: 5. The CDR3 has 17 residues. Looked up from germline, CDR1 is LNHNV and CDR2 is YYDKDF (reference sequence). CDR3 nucleotide sequence: TGTGCCACCAGCAACCCGGGACTAGCGGGGGGGCCAGATACGCAGTATTTT. The encoded protein is CATSNPGLAGGPDTQYF.

The chain is built from TRBV29-1 and TRBJ2-5; D is ambiguous. V was shortened by 4 bases and J by 5 bases, with 8 bases between the two germline ends. The germline gives CDR1 SQVTM, CDR2 ANQGSEA. CDR3 length equals 11 residues. The CDR3 loop is CSVGVVETQYF. The CDR3 DNA is TGCAGCGTTGGGGTCGTGGAGACCCAGTACTTC.

The rearrangement joins TRBV7-2 to TRBJ1-5; tentative D call: TRBD1 (5 bases). The CDR3 consists of 13 residues. V lost 3 bases, J lost 7 bases, and 10 bases lay in between. CDR1 SGHTA and CDR2 FQGNSA come from the germline V gene. The CDR3 DNA reads TGTGCCAGCAGCTTGGGACCCACACAGCCCCAGCATTTT. Its translation is CASSLGPTQPQHF.

This chain connects TRBV7-9 to TRBJ2-7; 7 positions match TRBD1. This CDR3 contains 13 residues. J was trimmed by 0 bases and V by 5 bases; bases with no gene match: 1. Germline CDR1 SEHNR, CDR2 FQNEAQ (reference sequence). CDR3 sequence (DNA): TGTGCCAGCAGCCCAGGGGGCTCCTACGAGCAGTACTTC. This codes for CASSPGGSYEQYF.

This chain links TRBV10-3 with TRBJ2-2; D remains ambiguous. Trimming pared 7 bases from V and 1 base from J, leaving 4 bases between. The CDR3 consists of 12 residues. Germline lookup yields CDR1 ENHRY and CDR2 SYGVKD. The CDR3 sequence is CAITQNTGELFF. The CDR3, as DNA: TGTGCCATCACACAGAACACCGGGGAGCTGTTTTTT.

The V and J genes are TRBV10-3 and TRBJ2-7; D gene ambiguous. The V and J ends lost 0 bases and 4 bases respectively, with 7 bases between them. The CDR3 loop spans 13 amino acids. CDR1 and CDR2 (germline): ENHRY, SYGVKD. The CDR3 nucleotides read TGTGCCATCAGTGAGTCGAGTTCTTACGAGCAGTACTTC. Translating gives CAISESSSYEQYF.

This chain uses TRBV4-2 with TRBJ2-7; 8 positions match TRBD2. V was pared by 0 bases and J by 2 bases, with 15 bases of the junction left unmatched. CDR1 and CDR2 (germline): LGHNA, YNFKEQ. The CDR3 spans 19 residues. Here the CDR3 DNA reads TGTGCCAGCAGCCAAGATGTGGGGTCCCCGGGACTAGGTCCCTACGAGCAGTACTTC. Protein product: CASSQDVGSPGLGPYEQYF.

The gene calls are TRBV6-1 and TRBJ1-6; 8 nucleotides align to TRBD1. The V segment lost 5 bases and the J segment 7 bases; nucleotides outside the gene matches: 7. CDR3 length: 15 residues. Germline-derived CDR1 and CDR2 are MNHNS and SASEGT. The CDR3 coding sequence is TGTGCCAGCAGTTCGACAGGGGTTGGGAATTCACCCCTCCACTTT. Translated, it gives CASSSTGVGNSPLHF.

This clone was detected only once. The chain carries TRBV6-1 and TRBJ2-5, with 7 bases lining up with TRBD2. Germline V gene data show CDR1 as MNHNS and CDR2 as SASEGT. V was pared by 5 bases and J by 3 bases, with 6 bases of the junction left unmatched. This CDR3 region has 14 residues. The CDR3 nucleotides read TGTGCCAGCAGTAACTGGGGGGGGAAAGAGACCCAGTACTTC. It is translated as CASSNWGGKETQYF.

The chain couples TRBV5-6 to TRBJ2-1; 8 bases align to TRBD1. Looked up from germline, CDR1 is SGHDT and CDR2 is YYEEEE. V trimming: 0 bases; J trimming: 4 bases; junction bases outside the gene matches: 6. CDR3 length: 16 residues. The CDR3: CASSLARGQAYNEQFF. CDR3 sequence (DNA): TGTGCCAGCAGCTTGGCCAGGGGACAGGCGTACAATGAGCAGTTCTTC.